The sequence of this TCR beta chain was determined in a study of T cells in tuberculosis. The germline CDR1 and CDR2 sequences are SGHTA and FQGNSA. The CDR3 spans 15 residues. V lost 7 bases and J 2 bases, leaving 16 bases between the germline ends. Produced via immunoSEQ multiplex PCR; TCRdb's table is partial and in-frame only. This sample has some 34,000 clones, with about 93% found just once. On this clone itself: Its antigen is not identified.

Findings and caveats of the study: Active tuberculosis TCR-alpha repertoires lay closer to GMM-specific TCRs than IGRA-negative controls, suggesting clonal expansion. Smaller alpha distances in active tuberculosis partly reflected shorter CDR3-alpha lengths. Active tuberculosis cases were adults; controls were adolescents.

This TCR was recovered from a donor aged 10 to 29 with latent tuberculosis or without tuberculosis infection. This sequence joins TRBV7-2 and TRBJ2-3; tentative D call: TRBD2 (5 bases). The sequencing sample was made of PBMCs. DNA for the CDR3: TGTGCCAGCACCCTTCTCGGACTCATCACAGATACGCAGTATTTT. This sequence encodes CASTLLGLITDTQYF.